This T cell receptor beta chain was retrieved from a study of blood T cell repertoires in COVID-19. For the study at large: The samples span acute and convalescent COVID-19 from the United States, Italy and Spain. The cDNA or gDNA used as material had been derived from T cells, B-cell-depleted T cells, or PBMCs.

Per the study methods: Estimation of nucleated cell counts relied on the amplification of reference gene primers. The protocol was immunoSEQ multiplex PCR, while the TCRdb copy is restricted to in-frame clones and leaves out a portion. Clonal size and the V and J genes are those of that table, whereas D and trimming came from the DNA. The sample gives 40,000 to 45,000 clones, less than 70% of which show up once; roughly 6.3% is in the top ten. The CDR3 sequence is 15 residues long. The V segment lost 6 bases and the J segment 3 bases; nucleotides outside the gene matches: 11. Germline assignment: CDR1 MNHEY and CDR2 SVGEGT.

The chain combines TRBV6-2 or TRBV6-3 with TRBJ2-7; 7 nucleotides match TRBD1. Sequenced input: peripheral blood. The sequence was collected from an older man with acute or convalescent COVID-19. The CDR3 here is CASSLRGQASYEQYF. The CDR3 coding sequence is TGTGCCAGCAGCCTTCGAGGACAGGCCAGCTACGAGCAGTACTTC.